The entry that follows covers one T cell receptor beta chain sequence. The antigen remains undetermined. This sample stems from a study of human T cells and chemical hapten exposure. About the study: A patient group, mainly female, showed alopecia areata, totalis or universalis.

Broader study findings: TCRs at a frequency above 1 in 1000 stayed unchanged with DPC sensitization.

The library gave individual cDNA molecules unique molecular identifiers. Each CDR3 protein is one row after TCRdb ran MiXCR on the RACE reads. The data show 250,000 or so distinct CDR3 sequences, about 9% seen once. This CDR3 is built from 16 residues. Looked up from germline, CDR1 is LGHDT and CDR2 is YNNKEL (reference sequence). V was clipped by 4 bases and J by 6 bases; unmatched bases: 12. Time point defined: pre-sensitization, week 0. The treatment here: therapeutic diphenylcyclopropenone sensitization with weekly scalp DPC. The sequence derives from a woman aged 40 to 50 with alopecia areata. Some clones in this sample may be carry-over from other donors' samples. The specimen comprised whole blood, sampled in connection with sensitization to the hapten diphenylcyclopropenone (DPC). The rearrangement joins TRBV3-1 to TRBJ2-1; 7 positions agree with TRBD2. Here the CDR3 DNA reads TGTGCCAGCAGCCCCGCCCCTAGCGGAAGAGTCAATGAGCAGTTCTTC. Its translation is CASSPAPSGRVNEQFF.